The subject of this entry is one T cell receptor (beta chain). This clone was counted a single time. Its antigen is currently not known. No base-level quality is on record; no much larger clone is a single base apart. The record originates from a study of shared clonotypes between healthy human individuals (dated by TCRdb to 2018 to 2021). With regard to the full study: A couple of women and three men aged 18 to 49 years were included in the cohort. To increase sequencing depth and limit assay-specific biases, TCR repertoire library preparation and sequencing were carried out by different laboratories using diverse techniques. To estimate repertoire size and how much clonotype sharing occurs between individuals, the study deeply sequenced the blood TCR repertoires of about 5 healthy adults. Leukapheresis yielded between about 0.85 and 10 billion PBMCs per donor. For each donor, three plates each were used for CD4 naive and CD4 memory, two plates were used for CD8 naive, and one plate was used for CD8 memory.

The research as a whole found: The genetic and exposure-history diversity represented was limited by the small number of donors. Estimated clonotype richness was generally larger for naive than for memory subsets. Higher generation probabilities were observed for clonotypes shared by all four sorted-subset donors than for non-shared clonotypes. Pairwise subsampling indicated that sequencing depth was expected to affect the degree of clonotype sharing among donors. Incomplete sequencing was indicated by rarefaction of sorted-subset datasets, despite the large sequencing depth. Sharing across several donors was observed for about 5% of naive CD4, 3.5% of naive CD8, over 2% of memory CD4, and roughly 0.4% of memory CD8 clonotypes. Sampling was restricted to blood, and TCR repertoires in tissues likely differ from the TCR repertoires found in blood.

CD8 naive samples were obtained by positive selection for CCR7 among CD45RO-negative cells, yielding a CD45RA+CCR7+ population from which TemRA cells were excluded. Healthy HIV-negative adults with no recently reported acute infections or vaccinations were included as donors. Every donor was a Caucasian adult residing in Nashville, Tennessee, USA. After blood collection by leukapheresis, PBMCs were isolated using Ficoll-Histopaque density gradient centrifugation and then cryopreserved in the vapor phase of liquid nitrogen. Analytical flow cytometry was used to check the purity and quantity of each magnetically sorted T cell population. From each sorted fraction, genomic DNA was isolated and quantified by UV absorbance on a Nanodrop 2000c. Including the terminal cysteine and phenylalanine, the CDR3 comprises 14 residues. Only the CDR3 DNA is retained, 42 bases long and in frame from the first base. V sheds 6 bases and J sheds 4 bases, leaving 16 bases between their ends. From a lookup of the germline V gene, CDR1 and CDR2 are MDHEN and SYDVKM.

Using the deep immunoSEQ assay, multiplex PCR amplified TCR CDR3 regions from genomic DNA. Extracted genomic DNA from each cell subset was distributed evenly across all wells of several immunoSEQ 96-well plates, and each plate was treated as a replicate. For sorted subsets, each replicate PCR was loaded with about 0.2 ug genomic DNA, equivalent to 30,000 or so T cell genomes. Purified libraries were measured with a Qubit 3.0 fluorometer, size-checked on a Bioanalyzer 2100, and measured again with the KAPA Library Quantification kit. Each immunoSEQ 96-well plate was sequenced on its own single-read 150-cycle Illumina NextSeq 550 flow cell. Per the authors' processing: Because the immunoSEQ output held only junctional sequences and lacked quality scores, the filtering could not match the filtering applied to full-length reads. Sequences were annotated with PyIR, a Python wrapper for IgBLAST v1.9, using IMGT germline references to assign V/J genes and CDR3. Reads were filtered out if the reads had weak V/J assignments (E-value above 1e-6), no CDR3, stop codons, out-of-frame junctions, or ambiguous translated residues. V3J clonotypes were defined as sequences sharing the same inferred V gene, J gene, and CDR3 amino acid sequence. Percentage overlap between repertoires was calculated by dividing the number of shared unique clonotypes by the size of the smaller repertoire. Repertoire richness was assessed with RTK rarefaction, the Chao1 estimator, and Recon v2.1 estimates of unobserved clonotypes. Generation probabilities for all TCRbeta clonotypes obtained by the gDNA method from a handful of donors were computed using OLGA. In TCRdb, the immuneACCESS table is reduced to in-frame sequences with V and J assigned. These tables do not hold every clone; where another copy was compared, an unresolved V gene accounts for under half, and the others remain unexplained. Clone size and the V and J calls come from that table; the DNA yielded D and trimming. For this sample the table gives some 2 million clones, of which about 95% were detected only once. The top ten clonotypes cover approximately 1.2% of the sample.

This receptor was taken from a man in his late teens or twenties in good health. The V and J segments used are TRBV28 and TRBJ2-7; TRBD2 could be the D gene, as 6 bases match. Sequencing was carried out using naive CD8+ T cells sorted from blood. The cell subset or site tag for this specimen amounts to: CD45RA+CCR7+. The CDR3 reads CASRPQGLIYEQYF. The nucleotides read TGTGCCAGCAGGCCCCAGGGACTGATATACGAGCAGTACTTC.